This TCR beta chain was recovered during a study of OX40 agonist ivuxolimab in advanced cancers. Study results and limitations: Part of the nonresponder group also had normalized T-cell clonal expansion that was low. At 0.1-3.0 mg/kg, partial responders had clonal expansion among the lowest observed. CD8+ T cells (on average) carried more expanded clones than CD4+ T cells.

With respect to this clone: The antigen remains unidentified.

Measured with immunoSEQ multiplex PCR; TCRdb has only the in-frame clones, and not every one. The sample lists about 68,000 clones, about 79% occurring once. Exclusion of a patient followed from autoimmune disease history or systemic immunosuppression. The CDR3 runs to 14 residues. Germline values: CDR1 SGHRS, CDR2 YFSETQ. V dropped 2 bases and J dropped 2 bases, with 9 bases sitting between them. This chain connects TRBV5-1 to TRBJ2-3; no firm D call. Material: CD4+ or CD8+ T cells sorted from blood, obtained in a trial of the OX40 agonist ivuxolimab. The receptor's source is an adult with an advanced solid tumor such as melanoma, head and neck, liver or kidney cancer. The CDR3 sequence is CASSFSDVTDTQYF. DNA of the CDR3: TGCGCCAGCAGCTTCTCCGACGTCACAGATACGCAGTATTTT.